Shown below are 15 T cell receptor beta chains from a single sample sequenced in a study of CD8 T cells in ankylosing spondylitis. Study results and caveats: A TCR beta motif of about eight highly homologous variants seemed to mark ankylosing spondylitis blood.

These receptors' antigens are unknown. MiXCR, applied by TCRdb to the 5' RACE reads, yields one record per CDR3 protein. The sample lists fewer than 550,000 distinct CDR3 sequences; less than 6% were seen once. Sequenced: blood, either unsorted or a sorted T cell fraction (not recorded which). These receptors were collected from a male donor with ankylosing spondylitis.

The chain couples TRBV18 to TRBJ1-1; no clear D gene. The CDR3 sequence is 13 residues long. V was trimmed by 5 bases and J by 3 bases, leaving 10 bases between them. The V gene's germline CDR1 is KGHSH and CDR2 LQKENI. The DNA of the CDR3 is TGTGCCAGCTCAGCCGGCGGGGACACTGAAGCTTTCTTT. Encoded protein: CASSAGGDTEAFF.

The gene calls are TRBV4-3 and TRBJ2-1; D is unclear. V was clipped by 0 bases and J by 2 bases, with 8 bases between them. CDR1 and CDR2 (germline): LGHNA, YSLEER. This CDR3 is 15 amino acids long. The CDR3 DNA follows: TGCGCCAGCAGCCAAGAATTTATGGCCTACAATGAGCAGTTCTTC. This translates into CASSQEFMAYNEQFF.

This clonotype was counted at least ten times. The CDR3 DNA is TGTGCCAGCAGCTTAGTACAGGGTAGGGACACTGAAGCTTTCTTT. Its protein product is CASSLVQGRDTEAFF. The V call is TRBV7-9, the J call TRBJ1-1, with D possibly TRBD1 on 6 matching bases. The CDR3 runs 15 residues. V dropped 1 base and J dropped 3 bases, with 12 bases sitting between them. In germline, CDR1 is SEHNR, CDR2 FQNEAQ (reference sequence).

Ten or more counts support this clonotype. The chain couples TRBV6-5 to TRBJ2-3; a possible D gene is TRBD1 (5 bases). Germline V gives CDR1 MNHEY, CDR2 SVGAGI. V was clipped by 0 bases and J by 2 bases, with 9 bases between them. There are 15 residues in the CDR3. The CDR3 DNA sequence: TGTGCCAGCAGTTACTCGGCAGGGAACACAGATACGCAGTATTTT. Encoded protein: CASSYSAGNTDTQYF.

There are many counts of this clonotype. V and J are TRBV7-6 and TRBJ2-7, with 10 nucleotides matching TRBD2. This CDR3 comprises 16 residues. The trim removed 1 base at V and 5 bases at J, leaving 8 bases unmatched. The germline V gene has CDR1 SGHVS and CDR2 FNYEAQ. The DNA of the CDR3 is TGTGCCAGCAGCTTAGTACTAGCGGGGAGACGGAACGAGCAGTACTTC. Protein sequence: CASSLVLAGRRNEQYF.

Ten or more counts support this clonotype. V usage is TRBV5-1 and J usage is TRBJ2-5; 11 bases are a match to TRBD1. Per the germline V gene, CDR1 is SGHRS and CDR2 is YFSETQ. This CDR3 is built from 14 residues. With 3 bases clipped from V and 5 bases from J, the junction kept 3 bases outside the gene matches. The CDR3 DNA follows: TGCGCCAGCAGCTCCGGGACAGGGGGTGAGACCCAGTACTTC. Amino acid sequence: CASSSGTGGETQYF.

This clonotype was recorded a few times. The rearrangement links TRBV28 to TRBJ2-5; D tentatively fits TRBD1 or TRBD2 (6 bases each). Germline V lookup: CDR1 MDHEN, CDR2 SYDVKM. V lost 6 bases and J lost 1, with 12 bases in between. The CDR3 has 14 amino acids. CDR3 residues: CASRVGGFQETQYF. Here the CDR3 DNA reads TGTGCCAGCAGGGTAGGGGGGTTCCAAGAGACCCAGTACTTC.

This clonotype was counted ten times or more. The genes are TRBV4-3 and TRBJ1-5; weak D call: TRBD1 (6 bases). Between the trimmed V and J ends, which lost 0 bases and 7 bases, there was a span of 13 bases. Per the germline V gene, CDR1 is LGHNA and CDR2 is YSLEER. The CDR3 has 15 amino acids. Written as DNA, the CDR3 is TGCGCCAGCAGCCAAGATTCACAGGGAGGCCAGCCCCAGCATTTT. Translated: CASSQDSQGGQPQHF.

This clonotype occurred many times. This chain uses TRBV12-3 or TRBV12-4 with TRBJ2-3; 7 nucleotides line up with TRBD1. The trim removed 5 bases at V and 7 bases at J, leaving 3 bases unmatched. The CDR3 loop spans 12 amino acids. For the CDR3, the DNA is TGTGCCAGCAGTCCAGGGGGTTATACGCAGTATTTT. Translation gives CASSPGGYTQYF.

There are many counts of this clonotype. This chain connects TRBV18 to TRBJ2-5, with unresolved D. With 0 bases removed from V and 3 bases from J, the gap between germline ends came to 5 bases. CDR1 and CDR2 from the germline V gene are KGHSH and LQKENI. The CDR3 is made up of 13 amino acids. CDR3 loop: CASSPPGKETQYF. The CDR3 bases are TGTGCCAGCTCACCACCTGGGAAAGAGACCCAGTACTTC.

In its sample, this clonotype was seen a few times. The junction and the germline gene differ at one end; a read error may be behind it. The V call is TRBV2, the J call TRBJ2-1, with 14 bases lining up with TRBD2. Germline CDR1 is SNHLY and CDR2 is FYNNEI. This CDR3 has 18 residues. The DNA for the CDR3 is TGTGCCCGCAGTTCCGGGACTAGCGGGAGCGGCTCCTACAATGAGCAGTTCTTC. Translating gives CARSSGTSGSGSYNEQFF.

This clonotype was found many times. The chain has TRBV7-2 and TRBJ2-2; TRBD1 matches 8 bases. Germline V gene data show CDR1 as SGHTA and CDR2 as FQGNSA. The CDR3 totals 17 residues. Losses at the gene ends were 5 bases for V and 5 bases for J; bases not matched to a gene: 13. The CDR3: CASSLTPDRARTGELFF. The CDR3 DNA is TGTGCCAGCAGCCTTACACCGGACAGGGCGAGAACCGGGGAGCTGTTTTTT.

This clonotype showed up many times. The chain recombines TRBV29-1 with TRBJ2-1; 11 positions agree with TRBD2. Germline V CDR1 and CDR2: SQVTM, ANQGSEA. CDR3 length equals 13 residues. The trim removed 8 bases at V and 6 bases at J, leaving 6 bases unmatched. The CDR3 coding sequence is TGCAGCTCTGGACTAGCGGGCCCCAATGAGCAGTTCTTC. Its translation is CSSGLAGPNEQFF.

This clonotype was seen only a few times. CDR3 DNA sequence: TGTGCCAGCCGGGGGGTAGATCTAAGGTACCATGGCTACACCTTC. Translating gives CASRGVDLRYHGYTF. The V call is TRBV6-1, the J call TRBJ1-2, with D perhaps matching TRBD1 (5 bases). The V end lost 8 bases, the J end lost 6 bases, and 22 bases lay between the germline ends. The CDR3 length is 15 residues. The germline V gene encodes CDR1 MNHNS and CDR2 SASEGT.

This clonotype was seen at least ten times. The rearrangement uses TRBV5-1 and TRBJ1-1; tentative D call: TRBD1 (6 bases). In germline, CDR1 is SGHRS, CDR2 YFSETQ. V lost 4 bases and J 4 bases, leaving 17 bases between the germline ends. This CDR3 region has 15 residues. This CDR3 is CASSPGRGRITEAFF. The CDR3 DNA is TGCGCCAGCAGCCCGGGCCGGGGGCGTATCACTGAAGCTTTCTTT.